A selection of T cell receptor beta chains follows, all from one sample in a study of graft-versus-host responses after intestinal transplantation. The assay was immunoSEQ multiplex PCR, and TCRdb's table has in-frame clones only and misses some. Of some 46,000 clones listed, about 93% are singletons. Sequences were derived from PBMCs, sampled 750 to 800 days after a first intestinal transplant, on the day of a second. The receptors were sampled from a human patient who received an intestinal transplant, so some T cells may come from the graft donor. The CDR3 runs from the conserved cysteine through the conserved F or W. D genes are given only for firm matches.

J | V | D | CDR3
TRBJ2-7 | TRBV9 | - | CASSVSGNAYEQYF
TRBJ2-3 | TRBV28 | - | CASSLYDTQYF
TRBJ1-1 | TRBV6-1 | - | CASSEYVNRGAFF
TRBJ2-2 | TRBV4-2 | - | CASSPPGHTGELFF
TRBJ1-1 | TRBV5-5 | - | CASSFLTEAFF
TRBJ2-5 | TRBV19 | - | CATRGRGGGETQYF
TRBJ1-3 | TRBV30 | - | CAWDLGNTIYF
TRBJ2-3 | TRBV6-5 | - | CASSYSWQGGTDTQYF
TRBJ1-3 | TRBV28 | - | CASSLWDSQSNTIYF
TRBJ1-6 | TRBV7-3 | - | CASSLLGNNSPLHF
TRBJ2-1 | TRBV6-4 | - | CASSEHNEQFF
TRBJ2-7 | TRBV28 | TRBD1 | CASSSWTGRSYEQYF
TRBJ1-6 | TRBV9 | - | CASSVGGSYNSPLHF
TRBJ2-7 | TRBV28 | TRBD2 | CASRTGGGEQYF
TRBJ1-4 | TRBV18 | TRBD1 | CASSDLTGLNEKLFF
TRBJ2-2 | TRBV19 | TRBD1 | CASIARGPPGELFF
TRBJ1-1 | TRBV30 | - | CAWSVGGAMNTEAFF
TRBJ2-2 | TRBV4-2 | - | CASSQVRPGVNTGELFF
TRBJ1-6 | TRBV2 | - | CASSDVGSYNSPLHF
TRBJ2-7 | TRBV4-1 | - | CASSPVPKDFGSTYEQYF
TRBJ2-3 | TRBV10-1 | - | CASSESRGTDTQYF
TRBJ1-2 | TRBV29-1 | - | CSVEDSFNYGYTF
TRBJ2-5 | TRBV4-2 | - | CASSQDDGRETQYF